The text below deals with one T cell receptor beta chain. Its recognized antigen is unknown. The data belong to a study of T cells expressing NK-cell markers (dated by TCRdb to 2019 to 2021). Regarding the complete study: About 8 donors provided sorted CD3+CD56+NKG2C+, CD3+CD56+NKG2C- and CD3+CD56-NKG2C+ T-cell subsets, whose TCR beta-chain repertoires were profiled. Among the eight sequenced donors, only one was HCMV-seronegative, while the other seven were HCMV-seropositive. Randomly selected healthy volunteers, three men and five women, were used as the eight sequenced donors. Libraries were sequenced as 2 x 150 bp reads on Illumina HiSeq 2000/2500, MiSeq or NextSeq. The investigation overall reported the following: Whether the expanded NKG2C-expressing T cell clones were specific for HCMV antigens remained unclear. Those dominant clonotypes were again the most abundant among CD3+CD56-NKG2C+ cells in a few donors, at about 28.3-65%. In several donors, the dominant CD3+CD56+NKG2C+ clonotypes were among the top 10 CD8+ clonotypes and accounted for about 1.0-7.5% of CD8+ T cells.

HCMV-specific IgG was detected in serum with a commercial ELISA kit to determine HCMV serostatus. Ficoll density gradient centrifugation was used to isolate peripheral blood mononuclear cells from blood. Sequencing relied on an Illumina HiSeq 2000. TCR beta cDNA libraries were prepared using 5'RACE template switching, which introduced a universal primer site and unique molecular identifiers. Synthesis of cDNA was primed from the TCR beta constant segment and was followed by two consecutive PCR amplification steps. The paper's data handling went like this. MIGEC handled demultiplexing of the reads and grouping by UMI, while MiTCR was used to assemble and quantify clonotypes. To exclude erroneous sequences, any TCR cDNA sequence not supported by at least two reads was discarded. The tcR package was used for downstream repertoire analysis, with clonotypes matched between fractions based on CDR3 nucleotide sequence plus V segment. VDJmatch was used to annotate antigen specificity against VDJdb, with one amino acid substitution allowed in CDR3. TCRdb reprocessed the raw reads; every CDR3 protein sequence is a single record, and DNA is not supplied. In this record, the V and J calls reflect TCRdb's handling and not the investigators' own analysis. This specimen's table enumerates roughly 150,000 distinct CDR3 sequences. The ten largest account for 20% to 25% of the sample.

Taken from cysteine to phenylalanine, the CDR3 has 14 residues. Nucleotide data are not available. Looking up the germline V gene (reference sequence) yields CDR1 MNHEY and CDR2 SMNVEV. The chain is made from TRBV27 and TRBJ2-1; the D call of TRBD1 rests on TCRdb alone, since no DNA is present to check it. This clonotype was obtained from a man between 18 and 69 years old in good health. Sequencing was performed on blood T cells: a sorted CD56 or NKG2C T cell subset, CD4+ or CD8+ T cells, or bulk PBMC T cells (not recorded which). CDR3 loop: CASSPYGQNNEQFF.